This T cell receptor (beta chain) was captured by sequencing in a study of blood T cell repertoires in COVID-19. In the study overall: Both acute and convalescent COVID-19 samples were obtained from the United States, Italy and Spain. T cells, B-cell-depleted T cells, or PBMCs provided the cDNA or gDNA that served as material.

The authors' processing: By means of reference gene primer amplification, nucleated cell counts were estimated. The table came from immunoSEQ multiplex PCR; TCRdb's copy has only in-frame clones and leaves some out. That table is the source of V, J and clone size, and D and trimming were worked out from the DNA. The sample yields 150,000 to 200,000 clones, around 85% seen once. This CDR3 is 15 amino acids long. The germline V gene has CDR1 KGHSH and CDR2 LQKENI. The trim removed 3 bases at V and 0 bases at J, leaving 0 bases unmatched. The sample taken for sequencing was peripheral blood. The sequence came from a human donor in a cohort sampled during active COVID-19. V gene TRBV18 combines with J gene TRBJ2-2; 8 bases line up with TRBD1. The CDR3 bases are TGTGCCAGCTCACCGGACAGGGCGAACACCGGGGAGCTGTTTTTT. Translated, it gives CASSPDRANTGELFF.